This T cell receptor (beta chain) was profiled in a study of identical twins (dated by TCRdb to 2015 to 2016). Study-level background: The study deep-sequenced TCR alpha and beta repertoires from monozygotic twins, unrelated adults of various ages and cord blood to test whether fetal clonotypes persist. Replicate twin experiments were performed at different times using different library preparation protocols to rule out contamination.

All donors were healthy Caucasians. Three pairs of female monozygotic twins, all aged about 18 to 29 years, made up the twin cohort. Peripheral blood mononuclear cells were the source from which RNA for the TCR libraries was isolated. Receptor libraries were prepared by 5' RACE. Sequencer: Illumina HiSeq 2000. Template switching added a universal primer binding site, and the final cDNA carried a unique molecular identifier that allowed TCR cDNA molecules to be counted accurately. First-strand cDNA for TCR alpha and beta chains was synthesized from specific primers in the conserved constant-segment region. To control for contamination, every cDNA library was double barcoded, receiving both a SMART-Mk sample barcode and Illumina barcodes. Two successive PCR steps introduced TruSeq adapter sequences along with Illumina sample barcodes. The Illumina HiSeq platform was used with custom primers to sequence TCR alpha and beta cDNA libraries. The source study handled its data this way. Unique molecular identifiers were extracted from raw reads with MiGEC, and CDR3 positions were determined with MiXCR. For each individual, recombination models were inferred using an EM algorithm with the repgenHMM and IGoR tools. The analysis of shared clonotypes was done with the tcR package in R, with sharing normalized by the product of cloneset sizes. To study raw recombination free of thymic and clonal selection effects, out-of-frame nonproductive sequences were analyzed. TCRdb took the public reads, trimmed them with fastp at Q25, ran MiXCR for clone calling and kept in-frame beta chains. Each entry is one CDR3 protein sequence, shown with its most common DNA and genes. These V and J calls originate from TCRdb's pipeline instead of the authors' own analysis. This sample comprises a few hundred thousand distinct CDR3 sequences, approximately 10% of them detected only once. The top ten constitute around 3% of the sample.

The CDR3 goes from the cysteine to the phenylalanine over 15 residues. Here the CDR3 DNA is all that survives: 45 bases in frame from base 1. V loses 5 bases, J loses 4 bases, and the germline ends lie 16 bases apart. CDR1 and CDR2, per the germline V gene, are SGHDT and YYEEEE. Study-level results and caveats: The excess sharing between twins in beta out-of-frame sequences was weaker because fewer shared sequences reduced the signal-to-noise ratio. Zero-insertion analyses could be partly confounded by invariant T cells such as MAIT and iNKT, though diverse VJ usage argued against such confounding for most clonotypes. In monozygotic twins, out-of-frame TCR alpha sharing was systematically underestimated by recombination models, although the models agreed with sharing between unrelated individuals. Fewer insertions were carried by abundant cord blood beta clonotypes; a weaker similar trend was observed in young adult naive repertoires, while no such trend was observed in memory repertoires. Out-of-frame TCR alpha sequences shared between twins showed an excess of low generation-probability sequences compared with coincidental sharing between unrelated individuals. Because the same donors could not be followed over many years, conclusions were based on cross-sectional statistical analysis.

In regard to this clonotype: Its binding antigen is unknown. The record has no base qualities; no much larger clone is one base away.

These data were likewise used in another study, on yellow fever vaccine responses in identical twins. From that second study: According to the authors, the vaccine-induced T cell response in identical twins seemed to be partly convergent and partly specific to each individual. In identical twins, the study followed T cell clones that responded to the vaccine with precision.

Recombination joined TRBV5-6 with TRBJ2-1, with no reliable assignment of the D segment. The sequenced sample consisted of PBMCs. This receptor was identified in a woman aged 18-29 years in good health. The DNA sequence follows: TGTGCCAGCAGGGTCCAGCTCGAGAAGTACAATGAGCAGTTCTTC. Translated, it gives CASRVQLEKYNEQFF.